Each of the 18 T cell receptor beta chains below was sequenced from the same sample in a study of CD8+CD57+ T cells in acquired aplastic anemia. Only patients with CD8+CD57+ cell expansion on flow cytometry were chosen for sequencing. The use of genomic DNA as template underpinned the TCR beta VDJ and CDR3 profiling. Each CDR3 protein is one row after TCRdb ran MiXCR on the reads. The table records approximately 250,000 distinct CDR3 sequences, approximately 79% of them present only once. Sequenced sample: sorted CD4+, CD8+, or CD8+CD57+ T cells (not recorded which) from PBMCs. All receptors come from a human donor with aplastic anemia.

This clonotype was found many times. The rearrangement joins TRBV11-3 to TRBJ1-3, with D perhaps TRBD1 (6 bases). CDR3 size: 15 residues. Trimming pared 2 bases from V and 3 bases from J, leaving 11 bases between. CDR1 and CDR2 (germline): SGHNT, YENEEA. The CDR3 coding sequence is TGTGCCAGCAGCTTAACGTCAGGGGATGGAAACACCATATATTTT. Protein: CASSLTSGDGNTIYF.

The chain uses TRBV6-4 and TRBJ2-3; D may match TRBD1 or TRBD2 (5 bases each). Looked up from germline, CDR1 is MRHNA and CDR2 is SNTAGT. There are 14 residues in the CDR3. V lost 6 bases, J lost 4 bases, and 14 bases lay in between. The CDR3 nucleotides read TGTGCCAGCAGGCCGGGGCTCGGGTCAGATACGCAGTATTTT. Amino acids: CASRPGLGSDTQYF.

The chain combines TRBV15 with TRBJ1-5, with D possibly matching TRBD1 (6 bases). The length of the CDR3 is 14 residues. Between the trimmed V and J ends, which lost 1 base and 8 bases, there was a span of 12 bases. Germline V lookup: CDR1 LNHNV, CDR2 YYDKDF (reference sequence). CDR3 loop: CATSRGAGAEPQHF. The CDR3 bases are TGTGCCACCAGCAGAGGGGCAGGGGCTGAGCCCCAGCATTTT.

This sequence joins TRBV5-1 and TRBJ2-2; D ambiguous. Per the germline V gene, CDR1 is SGHRS and CDR2 is YFSETQ. The V and J ends lost 1 base and 7 bases respectively, with 14 bases between them. The CDR3 contains 15 residues. The CDR3 nucleotides read TGCGCCAGCAGCTTGCGTTCGGACGATAACGGGGAGCTGTTTTTT. Protein sequence: CASSLRSDDNGELFF.

V is TRBV20-1 and J is TRBJ1-1; no clear D. Trimming took off 6 bases at V and 1 base at J, with 15 bases between the two ends. Germline lookup yields CDR1 DFQATT and CDR2 SNEGSKA (reference sequence). This CDR3 region has 14 residues. This CDR3 reads CSAQSVLRNTEAFF. In nucleotides, the CDR3 is TGCAGTGCCCAAAGTGTCTTACGGAACACTGAAGCTTTCTTT.

By share of the sample, this clonotype is medium-sized (0.01 to 0.1%). The chain is built from TRBV2 and TRBJ1-1; a weak D match, TRBD1 (5 bases). V lost 8 bases, J lost 4 bases, and 11 bases lay in between. The CDR3 is made up of 12 amino acids. Germline V gene sequence: CDR1 SNHLY, CDR2 FYNNEI. As DNA, the CDR3 is TGTGCCAGCCTAACAGGAGGCACTGAAGCTTTCTTT. It translates to CASLTGGTEAFF.

This clonotype showed up just once. The chain is built from TRBV19 and TRBJ2-3; D is undetermined. With the DNA end fitting TRBJ1-5 better, the J assignment may be wrong. The germline V gene encodes CDR1 LNHDA and CDR2 SQIVND (reference sequence). CDR3 size: 14 residues. Here the CDR3 reads CASSLASGPDKQHF. The DNA of the CDR3 is TGTGCCAGTAGTTTAGCTAGCGGTCCCGATAAGCAGCATTTT.

Notes on this clonotype: A read error may produce the germline difference seen at one junction end. The chain has TRBV10-3 and TRBJ1-1; 7 bases fit TRBD1. The CDR3 totals 17 residues. Germline lookup yields CDR1 ENHRY and CDR2 SYGVKD. CDR3 in DNA: TGTGCCATCAGCGGGGGGGACCGACAGGGAGGTAACAATGAACCTTTTTTT. Protein sequence: CAISGGDRQGGNNEPFF.

The rearrangement joins TRBV6-4 to TRBJ2-5, with 8 positions matching TRBD1. The germline CDR1 and CDR2 sequences are MRHNA and SNTAGT. The CDR3 totals 17 residues. Trimming removed 0 bases from V and 5 bases from J; junction bases left unmatched: 11. DNA of the CDR3: TGTGCCAGCAGTGACTCGAGTACAGGGGGGATCGGGGAGACCCAGTACTTC. Translating gives CASSDSSTGGIGETQYF.

This CDR3 reads CASSLAQGQGLGDTQYF. CDR3 DNA: TGCGCCAGCAGCTTGGCCCAGGGGCAGGGTTTGGGAGATACGCAGTATTTT. The chain carries TRBV5-1 and TRBJ2-3, with TRBD1 as a possible D gene (6 bases). Germline V gene lookup returns CDR1 SGHRS and CDR2 YFSETQ. The CDR3 has 17 amino acids. The germline V and J ends were trimmed by 0 bases and 5 bases, with 19 bases remaining between them.

About this clonotype itself: A read error may account for a junction end that differs from germline. V and J are TRBV2 and TRBJ1-4; D might be TRBD1 (5 bases). In germline, CDR1 is SNHLY, CDR2 FYNNEI. The CDR3 has 14 residues. CDR3 sequence reads: CASSDGGVNEQLFF. CDR3 DNA: TGTGCCAGCAGTGATGGGGGGGTAAATGAACAACTGTTCTTT.

The chain is built from TRBV7-2 and TRBJ2-1; the D gene is possibly TRBD2 (6 bases). V was cut by 3 bases and J by 12 bases, with 24 bases left in between. This CDR3 spans 16 amino acids. Germline CDR1 reads SGHTA; CDR2 reads FQGNSA. The DNA for the CDR3 is TGTGCCAGCAGCTTTCAAAGAGGCGGGGCGAGCCTTGCGCAGTTCTTC. Its protein product is CASSFQRGGASLAQFF.

The chain is built from TRBV5-5 and TRBJ2-1, with a tentative D call TRBD2 (7 bases). The CDR3 consists of 15 residues. V was shortened by 4 bases and J by 7 bases, with 18 bases between the two germline ends. CDR1 is SGHKS, CDR2 YYEKEE, per germline (reference sequence). This CDR3 reads CASSREREGGNEQFF. CDR3 coding DNA: TGTGCCAGCAGCAGAGAGAGAGAGGGGGGGAATGAGCAGTTCTTC.

This chain uses TRBV7-9 with TRBJ2-1; TRBD2 is a possible D gene (6 bases). The CDR3 totals 16 residues. In germline, CDR1 is SEHNR, CDR2 FQNEAQ (reference sequence). Trimming left V 11 bases short and J 13 bases short, with 33 bases between. The CDR3 loop is CAYEVAAHQETQYQFF. Here the CDR3 DNA reads TGTGCCTACGAGGTAGCGGCGCACCAAGAGACCCAGTACCAGTTCTTC.

For this clonotype: One end of the junction fails to match germline, which may point to a read error. The chain employs TRBV2 and TRBJ1-1, with D tentatively TRBD1 (6 bases). There are 14 residues in the CDR3. Germline CDR1 SNHLY, CDR2 FYNNEI. CDR3 residues: CASGDGGTYTQSFF. The DNA for the CDR3 is TGTGCCAGCGGGGACGGGGGCACATATACGCAATCTTTTTTT. Together with reference TRBV2 and TRBJ1-1, the CDR3 gives the full variable domain: EPEVTQTPSHQVTQMGQEVILRCVPISNHLYFYWYRQILGQKVEFLVSFYNNEISEKSEIFDDQFSVERPDGSNFTLKIRSTKLEDSAMYFCASGDGGTYTQSFFGQGTRLTVV.

This clonotype showed up just once. The genes are TRBV7-9 and TRBJ2-1, with 8 positions matching TRBD2. Per germline, CDR1 SEHNR and CDR2 FQNEAQ (reference sequence). The CDR3 covers 16 residues. V was pared by 3 bases and J by 6 bases, with 10 bases of the junction left unmatched. CDR3 coding DNA: TGTGCCAGCAGCTTTCACACGGGCGGGGGGACCAATGAGCAGTTCTTC. Translation gives CASSFHTGGGTNEQFF. The whole variable domain, filled in from reference TRBV7-9 and TRBJ2-1, reads DTGVSQNPRHKITKRGQNVTFRCDPISEHNRLYWYRQTLGQGPEFLTYFQNEAQLEKSRLLSDRFSAERPKGSFSTLEIQRTEQGDSAMYLCASSFHTGGGTNEQFFGPGTRLTVL.

The count of this clonotype is one. Relative to the germline gene, one junction end is altered; a read error may explain this. The rearrangement uses TRBV19 and TRBJ1-4; D unresolved. The CDR3 is 15 residues long. Germline V CDR1 and CDR2: LNHDA, SQIVND (reference sequence). The CDR3 protein is CASSTAQSVTGKLFF. The CDR3 region has the DNA TGTGCCAGTAGTACCGCTCAGTCTGTTACGGGAAAACTGTTCTTT.

The rearrangement uses TRBV7-6 and TRBJ1-1; D is ambiguous. CDR1 is SGHVS and CDR2 is FNYEAQ in the germline V gene. V was shortened by 0 bases and J by 7 bases, with 15 bases between the two germline ends. This CDR3 contains 15 residues. CDR3 bases: TGTGCCAGCAGCTTAGCCCCCACAGATACGCATGAAGCTTTCTTT. This gives the protein CASSLAPTDTHEAFF. The full variable domain, with the rest looked up from reference TRBV7-6 and TRBJ1-1, is GAGVSQSPRYKVTKRGQDVALRCDPISGHVSLYWYRQALGQGPEFLTYFNYEAQQDKSGLPNDRFSAERPEGSISTLTIQRTEQRDSAMYRCASSLAPTDTHEAFFGQGTRLTVV.